Sequencing of this T cell receptor beta chain was carried out in a study of T cells after yellow fever vaccination. On the study more broadly: SMART-Seq v4 Ultra Low Input served to prepare low-cell-number fractions. Study-level results: Abundant clonotypes from the bulk population could have been carried over as contaminants into FACS-sorted repertoires. Clones from primary vaccination mostly reappeared after the booster (about 97% CD4, just over 85% CD8).

Germline V gene lookup returns CDR1 KGHSH and CDR2 LQKENI. Trimming took 6 bases from V and 6 from J; bases not matched to a gene: 10. The CDR3 has 15 amino acids. 5'RACE template switching produced TCR cDNA carrying a universal primer site and UMIs. MiXCR was run by TCRdb on the 5' RACE reads, yielding one entry per CDR3 protein. The sample shows about 310,000 distinct CDR3 sequences, 3.6% of them seen only once. This clonotype was observed many times. Its specificity is unknown. The TCR comes from a man younger than 35 who received the YFV17D yellow fever vaccine. The input for sequencing was PBMCs, taken on the day of the yellow fever booster vaccination. The genes are TRBV18 and TRBJ1-1, with TRBD1 identical over 10 bases. The CDR3 protein is CASSAWDRGGSEAFF. The CDR3 DNA reads TGTGCCAGCTCGGCATGGGACAGGGGTGGATCTGAAGCTTTCTTT.